The 16 T cell receptor beta chains below all came from one sample that was sequenced in a study of blood T cell repertoires in COVID-19 (dated by TCRdb to 2018 to 2021). The library was built by means of the immunoSEQ multiplex PCR assay. Not all clones reach the TCRdb copy of this immuneACCESS table, which keeps in-frame sequences only. Checked studies attribute under half of the gap to unresolved V genes and leave the rest unexplained. The sample table records about 110,000 clones; 88% of these occur just once. 2% to 3% of the sample lies in the top ten. The source material was peripheral blood. The receptors here all came from a human donor in a cohort sampled during active COVID-19.

V and J are TRBV30 and TRBJ2-7, with 7 bases fitting TRBD1. The CDR3 totals 13 residues. J was trimmed by 4 bases and V by 3 bases; bases with no gene match: 6. From germline, CDR1 is GTSNPN and CDR2 SVGIG (reference sequence). This chain's CDR3 is CAWSRGGGYEQYF. For the CDR3, the DNA is TGTGCCTGGAGCAGAGGGGGCGGGTACGAGCAGTACTTC.

V gene TRBV3-1 (or the pseudogene TRBV3-2) combines with J gene TRBJ2-5; perhaps TRBD2 as D (5 bases). The CDR3 length is 12 residues. V shed 7 bases and J shed 4 bases, with 10 bases lying between them. Looked up from germline, CDR1 is LGHDT and CDR2 is YNNKEL (reference sequence). The CDR3 loop is CASKRGGETQYF. CDR3 DNA: TGTGCCAGCAAGCGTGGAGGAGAGACCCAGTACTTC.

CDR3 region: CASSPRGPSGNTIYF. In DNA form, the CDR3 reads TGTGCCAGCAGCCCCCGCGGTCCGTCTGGAAACACCATATATTTT. The chain employs TRBV7-8 and TRBJ1-3; D gene uncertain. This CDR3 is built from 15 residues. Germline lookup yields CDR1 SGHVS and CDR2 FQNEAQ. Deletions cut 5 bases from V and 1 base from J, with 12 bases between.

This chain joins TRBV30 and TRBJ1-1; D gene ambiguous. Trimming took off 3 bases at V and 5 bases at J, with 13 bases between the two ends. Germline CDR1 GTSNPN, CDR2 SVGIG (reference sequence). The CDR3 spans 13 residues. The CDR3 sequence: CAWSIMGETEAFF. CDR3 nucleotide sequence: TGTGCCTGGAGCATAATGGGAGAAACTGAAGCTTTCTTT.

The CDR3 DNA is TGTGCCAGCAGTTTTTCGAGCCGTGAGCAGTTCTTC. Translation: CASSFSSREQFF. The chain combines TRBV12-3 or TRBV12-4 with TRBJ2-1, with unresolved D. The V gene lost 3 bases and the J gene lost 9 bases, with 9 bases spanning the gap. The CDR3 contains 12 residues.

The V gene is TRBV7-3, the J gene TRBJ2-5; 12 positions match TRBD2. Germline trimming cut 5 bases from V and 3 bases from J; bases unmatched to any gene: 7. Germline CDR1 reads SGHTA; CDR2 reads FQGTGA. The CDR3 length is 16 residues. CDR3 bases: TGTGCCAGCAGCGAAACTAGCGGGGGGTCGAAAGAGACCCAGTACTTC. This encodes CASSETSGGSKETQYF. Using reference TRBV7-3 and TRBJ2-5 for the parts outside the CDR3, the full variable domain is GAGVSQTPSNKVTEKGKYVELRCDPISGHTALYWYRQSLGQGPEFLIYFQGTGAADDSGLPNDRFFAVRPEGSVSTLKIQRTERGDSAVYLCASSETSGGSKETQYFGPGTRLLVL.

The V call is TRBV6-5, the J call TRBJ1-3; D not certain. V shed 6 bases and J shed 4 bases, with 7 bases lying between them. The CDR3 contains 12 residues. Germline V gene lookup returns CDR1 MNHEY and CDR2 SVGAGI. CDR3 region: CASSLTGNTIYF. In nucleotides, the CDR3 is TGTGCCAGCAGCCTGACAGGAAACACCATATATTTT.

This clone showed up just a few times. The chain employs TRBV6-5 and TRBJ1-5, with D uncertain. The CDR3 runs to 14 residues. Trimming cost V 0 bases and J 0 bases, with 3 bases left between them. CDR1 is MNHEY and CDR2 is SVGAGI in the germline V gene. CDR3 in amino acids: CASSYSFSNQPQHF. The DNA of the CDR3 is TGTGCCAGCAGTTACTCCTTTAGCAATCAGCCCCAGCATTTT.

The chain joins TRBV6-5 to TRBJ2-5; D is perhaps TRBD1 (6 bases). Trimming stripped 2 bases from V and 2 bases from J, with 9 bases between. The germline V gene encodes CDR1 MNHEY and CDR2 SVGAGI. CDR3 length equals 14 residues. The CDR3 protein is CASSYGGGQETQYF. CDR3 DNA: TGTGCCAGCAGTTACGGGGGCGGACAAGAGACCCAGTACTTC.

In its sample, this clone was seen many times. This sequence joins TRBV12-5 and TRBJ2-2; D is uncertain. CDR3 size: 14 residues. Trimming shortened V by 5 bases and J by 7 bases, and 14 bases separated the two germline ends. The germline CDR1 and CDR2 sequences are LGHNT and FRNRAP. The CDR3 here is CASGQNNRNGELFF. In DNA form, the CDR3 reads TGTGCTAGTGGTCAGAACAACCGTAACGGGGAGCTGTTTTTT.

The genes are TRBV7-9 and TRBJ2-3; 15 bases align to TRBD2. CDR3 length: 19 amino acids. The germline V gene has CDR1 SEHNR and CDR2 FQNEAQ (reference sequence). V was clipped by 5 bases and J by 2 bases; unmatched bases: 11. The CDR3 nucleotides are TGTGCCAGCAGCGCGGGACTAGCGGGGGGAGGGGCTTACACAGATACGCAGTATTTT. It specifies CASSAGLAGGGAYTDTQYF.

The V gene is TRBV19, the J gene TRBJ1-2; TRBD1 might be the D (5 bases). Trimming pared 5 bases from V and 5 bases from J, leaving 12 bases between. The CDR3 has 13 amino acids. Per germline, CDR1 LNHDA and CDR2 SQIVND (reference sequence). CDR3 sequence (DNA): TGTGCCAGTAGTCAGGGTACCGATTATGGCTACACCTTC. It translates to CASSQGTDYGYTF.

This chain joins TRBV2 and TRBJ2-1, with TRBD2 matching 8 bases. CDR1 SNHLY and CDR2 FYNNEI come from the germline V gene. V shed 6 bases, J shed 8 bases, and the junction held 12 bases outside the gene matches. This CDR3 contains 15 residues. The CDR3 nucleotides are TGTGCCAGCAGGACCGGGACTAGGGGGGTGGATGAGCAGTTCTTC. Its translation is CASRTGTRGVDEQFF.

The chain carries TRBV24-1 and TRBJ1-1, with 7 bases fitting TRBD1. The CDR3 has 18 amino acids. Losses at the gene ends were 1 base for V and 0 bases for J; bases not matched to a gene: 10. From germline, CDR1 is KGHDR and CDR2 SFDVKD. CDR3 sequence reads: CATSDFPSRQGMNTEAFF. In DNA, the CDR3 is TGTGCCACCAGTGATTTCCCCTCTCGACAGGGCATGAACACTGAAGCTTTCTTT.

The chain has TRBV5-1 and TRBJ1-6; tentative D call: TRBD1 (6 bases). Trimming cost V 4 bases and J 6 bases, with 17 bases left between them. Per the germline V gene, CDR1 is SGHRS and CDR2 is YFSETQ. The CDR3 contains 16 residues. CDR3 loop: CASSLGGRRANSPLHF. The DNA for the CDR3 is TGCGCCAGCAGCCTGGGGGGGCGCAGGGCTAATTCACCCCTCCACTTT.

V is TRBV5-1 and J is TRBJ1-1; tentatively, D is TRBD1 (6 bases). Germline CDR1 SGHRS, CDR2 YFSETQ. The V end lost 4 bases, the J end lost 1 base, and 14 bases lay between the germline ends. The CDR3 contains 15 residues. CDR3 DNA sequence: TGCGCCAGCAGCCCCGATGACAGGAGGAACACTGAAGCTTTCTTT. Amino acid sequence: CASSPDDRRNTEAFF.